One TCR beta chain is described in this entry. Its target is unknown. This sample stems from a study of CD4+ T cells in melanoma. Whole-study findings and limits: Diverse differentiation states were reported for melanoma neoantigen-specific CD4+ T cells. CD8+ T cell, macrophage and B cell function reportedly correlated with neoantigen-specific CD4+ T cells.

TCRdb keeps only in-frame clones here, not all; method: immunoSEQ multiplex PCR. The sample carries 20,000 or so clones, around four fifths recorded once. V was trimmed by 0 bases and J by 6 bases, leaving 9 bases between them. Per germline, CDR1 SGHRS and CDR2 YFSETQ. This CDR3 is 13 amino acids long. The receptor's source is a human donor with melanoma. The chain links TRBV5-1 to TRBJ1-2; no firm D call. The CDR3 sequence: CASSLAGIDGYTF. As DNA, the CDR3 is TGCGCCAGCAGCTTGGCCGGCATCGATGGCTACACCTTC.